Shown below are 30 T cell receptor beta chains from a single sample sequenced in a study of blood T cell repertoires in COVID-19. Assay: immunoSEQ multiplex PCR; the TCRdb copy retains only in-frame clones and omits some. The table lists 75,000 to 80,000 clones, 88% of them singletons. Sequences were obtained from peripheral blood. Receptor source: a human donor in a cohort sampled during active COVID-19.

The genes are TRBV6-6 and TRBJ2-5, with 8 bases fitting TRBD2. Germline CDR1 MNHNY, CDR2 SVGAGI (reference sequence). The trim removed 5 bases at V and 2 bases at J, leaving 4 bases unmatched. The CDR3 has 14 amino acids. This CDR3 reads CASSSGGVQETQYF. Here the CDR3 DNA reads TGTGCCAGCAGTAGCGGGGGAGTACAAGAGACCCAGTACTTC.

J is TRBJ2-1 and V is TRBV18; TRBD2 matches at 11 bases. Germline values: CDR1 KGHSH, CDR2 LQKENI. CDR3 size: 19 residues. The ends lost 3 bases at V and 6 bases at J; junction bases unmatched: 16. The DNA of the CDR3 is TGTGCCAGCTCACCCCTAACTCCGACTAGCGGGATCGGTGGCAATGAGCAGTTCTTC. This translates into CASSPLTPTSGIGGNEQFF.

V gene TRBV5-4 combines with J gene TRBJ2-5, with D possibly TRBD2 on 7 matching bases. This CDR3 contains 15 residues. Germline CDR1 and CDR2: SGHNT and YYREEE (reference sequence). Trimming shortened V by 0 bases and J by 5 bases, and 14 bases separated the two germline ends. Here the CDR3 reads CASSLAGGRKETQYF. DNA of the CDR3: TGTGCCAGCAGCTTGGCGGGGGGCCGGAAGGAGACCCAGTACTTC. Full variable domain (missing parts from reference TRBV5-4 and TRBJ2-5): ETGVTQSPTHLIKTRGQQVTLRCSSQSGHNTVSWYQQALGQGPQFIFQYYREEENGRGNFPPRFSGLQFPNYSSELNVNALELDDSALYLCASSLAGGRKETQYFGPGTRLLVL.

The rearrangement uses TRBV6-5 and TRBJ1-4; TRBD1 aligns across 8 bases. The CDR3 sequence is 14 residues long. Germline V gene sequence: CDR1 MNHEY, CDR2 SVGAGI. The V segment lost 5 bases and the J segment 6 bases; nucleotides outside the gene matches: 5. DNA of the CDR3: TGTGCCAGCAGTACCTCGGACAGGGATGAAAAACTGTTTTTT. Protein product: CASSTSDRDEKLFF.

This chain joins TRBV10-3 and TRBJ1-1, with 12 bases aligning to TRBD1. The V segment lost 9 bases and the J segment 6 bases; nucleotides outside the gene matches: 11. Germline V gene data show CDR1 as ENHRY and CDR2 as SYGVKD. The length of the CDR3 is 15 residues. The CDR3: CAISPGTGGRSEAFF. DNA of the CDR3: TGTGCCATTTCTCCTGGGACAGGGGGCCGGTCTGAAGCTTTCTTT.

The V and J genes are TRBV6-4 and TRBJ1-2; possibly TRBD1 for D (6 bases). Trimming took 7 bases from V and 4 from J, leaving 16 bases between them. This CDR3 contains 14 residues. CDR1 MRHNA and CDR2 SNTAGT come from the germline V gene. The CDR3 region has the DNA TGTGCCAGCAAACAGGGCATCGTGAGCTATGGCTACACCTTC. It specifies CASKQGIVSYGYTF.

The chain carries TRBV9 and TRBJ1-6, with a weak D call TRBD1 (6 bases). Germline CDR1 reads SGDLS; CDR2 reads YYNGEE. The CDR3 loop spans 14 amino acids. V was clipped by 4 bases and J by 7 bases, with 12 bases between them. CDR3 nucleotide sequence: TGTGCCAGCAGCCTCCGGGACACCAATTCACCCCTCCACTTT. Protein product: CASSLRDTNSPLHF.

This sequence joins TRBV7-7 and TRBJ2-5; D remains ambiguous. CDR3 length equals 13 residues. Trimming shortened V by 1 base and J by 5 bases, and 8 bases separated the two germline ends. In germline, CDR1 is SSHAT, CDR2 FNYEAQ (reference sequence). The CDR3 DNA reads as TGTGCCAGCAGCTTAGACCCGGTGGAGACCCAGTACTTC. Protein: CASSLDPVETQYF.

In this sample, this clone turned up a few times. V usage is TRBV21-1 and J usage is TRBJ2-1; TRBD2, the table's D call, was not compared with the DNA. TRBV21-1 is labeled a pseudogene. This CDR3 spans 15 amino acids. The CDR3 reads CASSTLTSGDNEQFF. The DNA for the CDR3 is TGTGCCAGCAGCACCCTGACTAGCGGAGACAATGAGCAGTTCTTC.

This sequence joins TRBV2 and TRBJ1-5, with D perhaps TRBD1 (6 bases). In germline, CDR1 is SNHLY, CDR2 FYNNEI. The CDR3 is 13 residues long. V gave up 10 bases and J gave up 1 base, with 11 bases separating them. The CDR3 bases are TGTGCCACCCGGACAGAGAGCAATCAGCCCCAGCATTTT. It translates to CATRTESNQPQHF.

The J gene is TRBJ1-5, the V gene TRBV6-2 or TRBV6-3; the D gene is possibly TRBD1 (5 bases). The CDR3 is 15 residues long. Deletions cut 4 bases from V and 0 bases from J, with 10 bases between. Germline CDR1 MNHEY, CDR2 SVGEGT. The CDR3 bases are TGTGCCAGCAGTTCGCGACAGCATAGCAATCAGCCCCAGCATTTT. It is translated as CASSSRQHSNQPQHF.

This sequence joins TRBV27 and TRBJ1-2; 7 bases fit TRBD1. This CDR3 is built from 19 residues. The V gene's germline CDR1 is MNHEY and CDR2 SMNVEV (reference sequence). J lost 6 bases, V lost 0 bases, and 19 bases had no gene match. The CDR3 spells CASSLSSGSVRGHWDGYTF. DNA of the CDR3: TGTGCCAGCAGTTTATCATCCGGATCGGTTAGGGGGCATTGGGATGGCTACACCTTC.

CDR3 sequence: CASSLTGSQPQHF. In nucleotides, the CDR3 is TGTGCCAGCAGCTTAACGGGAAGTCAGCCCCAGCATTTT. The genes are TRBV5-8 and TRBJ1-5; D not certain. V was trimmed by 2 bases and J by 6 bases, leaving 9 bases between them. CDR3 size: 13 residues. CDR1 is SGHTS, CDR2 YDEGEE, per germline. The full variable domain, completed using reference TRBV5-8 and TRBJ1-5, is EAGVTQSPTHLIKTRGQQATLRCSPISGHTSVYWYQQALGLGLQFLLWYDEGEERNRGNFPPRFSGRQFPNYSSELNVNALELEDSALYLCASSLTGSQPQHFGDGTRLSIL.

V gene TRBV3-1 (or the pseudogene TRBV3-2) combines with J gene TRBJ2-7; TRBD2 agrees at 11 bases. The CDR3 extends over 15 amino acids. Germline V CDR1 and CDR2: LGHDT, YNNKEL (reference sequence). Unmatched junction bases numbered 4, after V lost 3 bases and J lost 3 bases. Here the CDR3 DNA reads TGTGCCAGCAGCCATAGCGGGAGGGGGTACTACGAGCAGTACTTC. This encodes CASSHSGRGYYEQYF.

The V and J genes are TRBV30 and TRBJ1-2, with D unclear. CDR3 length: 14 amino acids. The V end lost 2 bases, the J end lost 0 bases, and 10 bases lay between the germline ends. Germline V gene data show CDR1 as GTSNPN and CDR2 as SVGIG (reference sequence). In DNA form, the CDR3 reads TGTGCCTGGAGTTTAGGAGTTACTAACTATGGCTACACCTTC. It encodes CAWSLGVTNYGYTF.

The chain has TRBV5-1 and TRBJ2-3; 7 bases match TRBD2. CDR1 is SGHRS and CDR2 is YFSETQ in the germline V gene. The CDR3 is made up of 15 amino acids. V trimming: 4 bases; J trimming: 1 base; junction bases outside the gene matches: 6. The CDR3 protein is CASSLDGGGTDTQYF. In DNA form, the CDR3 reads TGCGCCAGCAGCCTTGATGGGGGGGGCACAGATACGCAGTATTTT.

The V and J genes are TRBV6-5 and TRBJ1-2, with 9 bases lining up with TRBD1. CDR1 MNHEY and CDR2 SVGAGI come from the germline V gene. J lost 3 bases, V lost 5 bases, and 7 bases had no gene match. The CDR3 is made up of 15 amino acids. CDR3 sequence: CASSLLGQGDYGYTF. The CDR3 nucleotides read TGTGCCAGCAGTCTCTTGGGACAGGGAGACTATGGCTACACCTTC.

The count of this clone is one. The chain carries TRBV4-1 and TRBJ2-1, with TRBD2 matching over 11 bases. The CDR3 sequence is 17 residues long. J gave up 8 bases and V 4 bases, and 13 bases lay outside the gene matches. The germline V gene has CDR1 MGHRA and CDR2 YSYEKL. The DNA of the CDR3 is TGCGCCAGCAGCCTAAGATCAGGGCTAGCGGGGGGTCATGAGCAGTTCTTC. Its protein is CASSLRSGLAGGHEQFF.

This chain connects TRBV7-2 to TRBJ2-3; TRBD2 aligns across 8 bases. The V gene's germline CDR1 is SGHTA and CDR2 FQGNSA. V was pared by 1 base and J by 6 bases, with 3 bases of the junction left unmatched. The CDR3 consists of 14 residues. The CDR3 is CASSLGTSSDTQYF. Here the CDR3 DNA reads TGTGCCAGCAGCTTAGGGACTAGCTCGGATACGCAGTATTTT.

The rearrangement uses TRBV7-3 and TRBJ2-3, with D possibly matching TRBD1 (5 bases). The germline gives CDR1 SGHTA, CDR2 FQGTGA. Trimming took 6 bases from V and 4 from J, leaving 11 bases between them. The CDR3 runs 13 residues. CDR3 sequence: CASRLDISDTQYF. CDR3 bases: TGTGCCAGCAGATTGGACATCTCAGATACGCAGTATTTT.

The chain employs TRBV19 and TRBJ1-2; 12 nucleotides line up with TRBD1. Germline V gene data show CDR1 as LNHDA and CDR2 as SQIVND (reference sequence). Trimming at V came to 6 bases and at J to 7 bases, leaving 9 bases not matched to a gene. The CDR3 is made up of 15 amino acids. The CDR3 is CASSKPGTGGFGYTF. CDR3 coding DNA: TGTGCCAGTAGCAAACCCGGGACAGGGGGCTTTGGCTACACCTTC. Looking up the rest from reference TRBV19 and TRBJ1-2 gives the full variable domain: DGGITQSPKYLFRKEGQNVTLSCEQNLNHDAMYWYRQDPGQGLRLIYYSQIVNDFQKGDIAEGYSVSREKKESFPLTVTSAQKNPTAFYLCASSKPGTGGFGYTFGSGTRLTVV.

This chain connects TRBV11-3 to TRBJ2-2; D not resolved. This CDR3 has 14 residues. Germline-derived CDR1 and CDR2 are SGHNT and YENEEA. Trimming cost V 4 bases and J 3 bases, with 9 bases left between them. This CDR3 is CASSYSSDTGELFF. The CDR3 nucleotides read TGTGCCAGCAGCTATAGTTCCGACACCGGGGAGCTGTTTTTT.

This rearrangement joins TRBV24-1 to TRBJ2-5; D gene ambiguous. Germline V gene lookup returns CDR1 KGHDR and CDR2 SFDVKD. This CDR3 region has 13 residues. Trimming took off 4 bases at V and 5 bases at J, with 10 bases between the two ends. CDR3 nucleotide sequence: TGTGCCACCAGTGACGCTACCCTGGAGACCCAGTACTTC. Translation gives CATSDATLETQYF.

This clone was seen more than once but under ten times. The rearrangement uses TRBV19 and TRBJ2-3, with D perhaps TRBD2 (5 bases). V dropped 6 bases and J dropped 1 base, with 11 bases sitting between them. Germline assignment: CDR1 LNHDA and CDR2 SQIVND (reference sequence). The CDR3 is 14 residues long. CDR3 sequence (DNA): TGTGCCAGTAGAGCGCAAGCGGGCACAGATACGCAGTATTTT. Translation: CASRAQAGTDTQYF. Full variable domain (missing parts from reference TRBV19 and TRBJ2-3): DGGITQSPKYLFRKEGQNVTLSCEQNLNHDAMYWYRQDPGQGLRLIYYSQIVNDFQKGDIAEGYSVSREKKESFPLTVTSAQKNPTAFYLCASRAQAGTDTQYFGPGTRLTVL.

The gene calls are TRBV19 and TRBJ1-5; the D gene is possibly TRBD1 (5 bases). This CDR3 has 14 residues. Germline lookup yields CDR1 LNHDA and CDR2 SQIVND (reference sequence). The ends were cut back, 2 bases at V and 6 bases at J, with 11 bases in the middle. DNA for the CDR3: TGTGCCAGTAGTATACAGGGTGAATCTCAGCCCCAGCATTTT. Its protein product is CASSIQGESQPQHF.

The chain recombines TRBV7-2 with TRBJ2-7; 8 bases are a match to TRBD2. The V segment lost 5 bases and the J segment 4 bases; nucleotides outside the gene matches: 7. The CDR3 consists of 14 residues. From germline, CDR1 is SGHTA and CDR2 FQGNSA. CDR3 amino acids: CASSMGLGLYEQYF. DNA for the CDR3: TGTGCCAGCAGCATGGGACTAGGTTTATACGAGCAGTACTTC.

The rearrangement links TRBV11-3 to TRBJ1-2, with 7 bases aligning to TRBD1. J lost 8 bases, V lost 4 bases, and 16 bases had no gene match. The CDR3 has 16 amino acids. Germline CDR1 SGHNT, CDR2 YENEEA. CDR3 sequence reads: CASSSGAKGGAGGYTF. CDR3 DNA: TGTGCCAGCAGCTCAGGAGCGAAAGGGGGCGCGGGGGGCTACACCTTC.

CDR3 DNA sequence: TGTGCCAGCAGCATTTTCCGGGACAGGGGGCTGACGAGGACCGGGGAGCTGTTTTTT. As protein: CASSIFRDRGLTRTGELFF. This chain joins TRBV3-1 (or the pseudogene TRBV3-2) and TRBJ2-2, with 12 bases aligning to TRBD1. The CDR3 length is 19 residues. Germline CDR1 is LGHDT and CDR2 is YNNKEL (reference sequence). The V gene end was trimmed by 5 bases and the J gene end by 5 bases; junction bases not matched to a gene: 15.

V gene TRBV5-1 combines with J gene TRBJ2-1, with 11 bases identical to TRBD2. V was clipped by 2 bases and J by 4 bases; unmatched bases: 5. CDR1 and CDR2 from the germline V gene are SGHRS and YFSETQ. This CDR3 is built from 16 residues. CDR3 DNA: TGCGCCAGCAGCTTTAGGACTAGCGGGTTGTACAATGAGCAGTTCTTC. It encodes CASSFRTSGLYNEQFF.

The genes are TRBV11-2 and TRBJ2-1, with D possibly being TRBD1 (5 bases). Looked up from germline, CDR1 is SGHAT and CDR2 is FQNNGV. The V gene lost 8 bases and the J gene lost 11 bases, with 19 bases spanning the gap. The CDR3 contains 13 residues. CDR3 in DNA: TGTGCCAGCGGGGAAGGGGCGACGACTCAGCAGTTCTTC. Protein sequence: CASGEGATTQQFF.